The present T cell receptor (beta chain) was sequenced within a study of blood T cell repertoires in COVID-19. The overall study: Samples of COVID-19 (acute and convalescent) were obtained from the United States, Italy and Spain. PBMCs, B-cell-depleted T cells, or T cells provided the cDNA or gDNA that made up the material.

Trimming took 11 bases from V and 0 from J; bases not matched to a gene: 3. The CDR3 is made up of 14 amino acids. Per the authors' pipeline: Scientists estimated how many nucleated cells there were by amplifying reference gene primers. The table came from immunoSEQ multiplex PCR; TCRdb's copy has only in-frame clones and leaves some out. The V and J calls and clone size were taken over from that table, and D and trimming were inferred from the DNA. Among 50,000 or so clones, around 90% were seen once, and the ten largest hold around 6%. Specimen: peripheral blood. The chain links TRBV23-1 to TRBJ1-3, with 11 bases aligning to TRBD1. TRBV23-1 is reported as an ORF; its role is uncertain. This clonotype was sampled from a man in his 70s with active COVID-19. The CDR3 sequence: CAGGQGASGNTIYF. Here the CDR3 DNA reads TGCGCCGGCGGACAGGGGGCCTCTGGAAACACCATATATTTT.